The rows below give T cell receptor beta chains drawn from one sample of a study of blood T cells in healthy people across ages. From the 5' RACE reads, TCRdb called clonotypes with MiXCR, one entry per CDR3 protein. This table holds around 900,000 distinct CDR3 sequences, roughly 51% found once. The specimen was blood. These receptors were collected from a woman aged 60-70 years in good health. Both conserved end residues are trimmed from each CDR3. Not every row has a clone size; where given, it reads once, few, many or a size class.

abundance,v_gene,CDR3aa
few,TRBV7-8,ASSPRRSSYEQY
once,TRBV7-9,ASSSPTGEQPQH
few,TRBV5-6,ASSLAGSRNEQY
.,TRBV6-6,ASSQGTSGHDEQF
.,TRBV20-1,SARGTLRGDTQY
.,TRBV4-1,ASSQDEQDNYGYT
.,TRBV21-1,AGNSDPGGCGTDTQY
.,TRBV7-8,ASSSLLAGGRNEQF
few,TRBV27,ASSWGQGFNYGYT
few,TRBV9,ASSAMGRGTYEQY
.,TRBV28,ASSLPRQGSYEQY
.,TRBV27,ASRRTSNSGANVLT
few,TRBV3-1,ASSHLGRPEQY
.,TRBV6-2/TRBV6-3,ASRPDKLGITDTQY
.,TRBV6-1,ASILGGPSTDTQY
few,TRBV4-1,ASSAILGQGSYEQY
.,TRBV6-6,ASRPTWSTSTDTQY
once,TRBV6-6,ASTTDWKTGELF
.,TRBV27,ASSSRTGGSREQF
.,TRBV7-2,ASSPDAGTRPQH
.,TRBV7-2,ASSLGGRATDTRY
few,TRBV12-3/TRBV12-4,ASTNPGWEIRGYT
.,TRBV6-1,ALDWAYNEQF
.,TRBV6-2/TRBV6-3,ASIGRGGYT
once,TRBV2,ASSRTSGRNRNEQF
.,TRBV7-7,ASSPDMGLAGWDTQY
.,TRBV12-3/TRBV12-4,ASRGTSGGVQETQY
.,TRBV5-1,ASSLDTGREETQY